Shown below are 10 T cell receptor beta chains from a single sample sequenced in a study of radiation and T cells in renal cell carcinoma. Method: immunoSEQ multiplex PCR; TCRdb's copy keeps in-frame clones and lacks some. Seen here are around 170,000 clones, approximately 90% observed once, and the top ten hold 10% to 12%. The time point was: blood 4 weeks post-SBRT, at nephrectomy. Treatment defined: 15 Gy SBRT to primary tumor, nephrectomy 4 weeks later. The sample was blood, taken from a patient whose treatment included radiotherapy and nephrectomy. The receptors originated from a woman between 45 and 65 years old with renal cell carcinoma.

This sequence joins TRBV7-9 and TRBJ2-1; D might be TRBD1 (5 bases). The germline V and J ends were trimmed by 0 bases and 6 bases, with 12 bases remaining between them. The CDR3 has 15 residues. The germline gives CDR1 SEHNR, CDR2 FQNEAQ (reference sequence). DNA for the CDR3: TGTGCCAGCAGCTTAGCAGGGGTCGGAGTCAATGAGCAGTTCTTC. It encodes CASSLAGVGVNEQFF. Full variable domain (outside the CDR3, taken from reference TRBV7-9 and TRBJ2-1): DTGVSQNPRHKITKRGQNVTFRCDPISEHNRLYWYRQTLGQGPEFLTYFQNEAQLEKSRLLSDRFSAERPKGSFSTLEIQRTEQGDSAMYLCASSLAGVGVNEQFFGPGTRLTVL.

This clone was counted once. This sequence joins TRBV6-1 and TRBJ2-5; 7 bases are a match to TRBD1. The trim removed 4 bases at V and 7 bases at J, leaving 9 bases unmatched. CDR1 and CDR2 (germline): MNHNS, SASEGT. This CDR3 comprises 14 residues. In DNA, the CDR3 is TGTGCCAGCAGTGGGACAGGCGCCTTCGGGACCCAGTACTTC. Residues: CASSGTGAFGTQYF.

The rearrangement links TRBV7-9 to TRBJ1-2; no clear D. CDR3 length equals 15 residues. The germline V gene encodes CDR1 SEHNR and CDR2 FQNEAQ (reference sequence). The V end was cut by 1 base, the J end by 4 bases, with 13 bases between. This chain's CDR3 is CASSLVEVHRYGYTF. CDR3 in DNA: TGTGCCAGCAGCTTAGTCGAGGTTCATCGCTATGGCTACACCTTC. Full variable domain (missing parts from reference TRBV7-9 and TRBJ1-2): DTGVSQNPRHKITKRGQNVTFRCDPISEHNRLYWYRQTLGQGPEFLTYFQNEAQLEKSRLLSDRFSAERPKGSFSTLEIQRTEQGDSAMYLCASSLVEVHRYGYTFGSGTRLTVV.

This chain links TRBV5-1 with TRBJ2-5; D is tentatively TRBD1 or TRBD2 (5 bases each). This CDR3 spans 14 amino acids. Germline V gene lookup returns CDR1 SGHRS and CDR2 YFSETQ. V was clipped by 0 bases and J by 5 bases, with 11 bases between them. CDR3 DNA sequence: TGCGCCAGCAGCTTGGTTGGGGGATGGGAGACCCAGTACTTC. Amino acids: CASSLVGGWETQYF.

The chain recombines TRBV5-4 with TRBJ1-4; 9 bases align to TRBD1. Germline loops: CDR1 SGHNT, CDR2 YYREEE (reference sequence). The CDR3 extends over 16 amino acids. Losses at the gene ends were 2 bases for V and 3 bases for J; bases not matched to a gene: 5. Here the CDR3 DNA reads TGTGCCAGCAGCTTCACAGGGGGCATGGCTAATGAAAAACTGTTTTTT. This encodes CASSFTGGMANEKLFF.

V is TRBV9 and J is TRBJ2-3; D uncertain. Germline V CDR1 and CDR2: SGDLS, YYNGEE. The CDR3 is 14 residues long. V lost 2 bases to trimming and J lost 2 bases, with 9 bases between them. This CDR3 reads CASSVVSSTDTQYF. The CDR3 DNA reads TGTGCCAGCAGCGTCGTAAGTTCCACAGATACGCAGTATTTT.

The chain employs TRBV9 and TRBJ1-3; D gene uncertain. Germline V gives CDR1 SGDLS, CDR2 YYNGEE. The length of the CDR3 is 14 residues. Between the trimmed V and J ends, which lost 0 bases and 0 bases, there was a span of 4 bases. The CDR3 loop reads CASSVASSGNTIYF. DNA for the CDR3: TGTGCCAGCAGCGTAGCAAGCTCTGGAAACACCATATATTTT. The entire variable domain, with the rest obtained from reference TRBV9 and TRBJ1-3, is as follows: DSGVTQTPKHLITATGQRVTLRCSPRSGDLSVYWYQQSLDQGLQFLIQYYNGEERAKGNILERFSAQQFPDLHSELNLSSLELGDSALYFCASSVASSGNTIYFGEGSWLTVV.

This sequence joins TRBV29-1 and TRBJ1-2; D is undetermined. CDR1 and CDR2 from the germline V gene are SQVTM and ANQGSEA. Trimming removed 7 bases at V and 1 base at J, with 10 bases between. CDR3 length equals 12 residues. The CDR3 region has the DNA TGCAGCGCCCCAAACATTAACTATGGCTACACCTTC. Translation: CSAPNINYGYTF.

The chain employs TRBV28 and TRBJ2-5, with 14 nucleotides matching TRBD2. V dropped 5 bases and J dropped 3; count of bases not matched to a gene: 2. The CDR3 totals 15 residues. The germline CDR1 and CDR2 sequences are MDHEN and SYDVKM. CDR3 amino acids: CASSRGLAGEETQYF. The CDR3 DNA follows: TGTGCCAGCAGTCGGGGACTAGCGGGGGAAGAGACCCAGTACTTC.

The V and J genes are TRBV18 and TRBJ2-5; D uncertain. Germline V gives CDR1 KGHSH, CDR2 LQKENI. This CDR3 is 15 amino acids long. The germline V and J ends were trimmed by 3 bases and 0 bases, with 11 bases remaining between them. The CDR3 region has the DNA TGTGCCAGCTCACCGGCGTTCGCGAACCAAGAGACCCAGTACTTC. Its protein product is CASSPAFANQETQYF.